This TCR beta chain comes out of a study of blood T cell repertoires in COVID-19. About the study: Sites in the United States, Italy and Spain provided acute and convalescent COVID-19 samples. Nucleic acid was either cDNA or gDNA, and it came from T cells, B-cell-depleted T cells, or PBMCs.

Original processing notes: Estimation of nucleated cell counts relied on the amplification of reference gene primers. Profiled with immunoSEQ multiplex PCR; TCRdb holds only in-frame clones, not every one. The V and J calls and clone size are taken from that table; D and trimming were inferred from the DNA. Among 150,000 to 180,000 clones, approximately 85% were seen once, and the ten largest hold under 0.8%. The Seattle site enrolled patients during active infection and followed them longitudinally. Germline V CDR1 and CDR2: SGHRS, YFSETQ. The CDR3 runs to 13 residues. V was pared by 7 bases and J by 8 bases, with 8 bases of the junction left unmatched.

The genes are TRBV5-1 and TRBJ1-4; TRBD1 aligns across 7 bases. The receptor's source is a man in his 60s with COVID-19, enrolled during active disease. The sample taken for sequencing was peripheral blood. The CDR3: CASGQAETEKLFF. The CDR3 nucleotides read TGCGCCAGCGGACAGGCCGAGACAGAAAAACTGTTTTTT.